This T cell receptor (beta chain) was recorded in a study of regulatory T cells in long-lasting Graves disease. Study-wide results and limits: Favoring TRBV28, TRBJ1-2 and TRBJ2-5 was a feature seen in persistent disease.

Time point indicated: newly diagnosed GD, antithyroid drugs for less than 3 months. The TCR library was made from RNA extracted from PBMCs. Germline-derived CDR1 and CDR2 are SQVTM and ANQGSEA. V was cut by 4 bases and J by 7 bases, with 16 bases left in between. CDR3 length: 13 residues. This clonotype was seen many times. Its antigen is unknown. Arm-PCR of CDR3 regions with iRepertoire HTBI primers generated TCR beta libraries. From the multiplex PCR reads, TCRdb called clonotypes with MiXCR, one entry per CDR3 protein. The table records about 520,000 distinct CDR3 sequences, about 12% of them present only once. The same sample was also used in a study of T cells in Graves' hyperthyroidism and ophthalmopathy. This second study says: Among clonotypes expanded in thyroid above 0.001, most were also found in blood. Before onset, by a median of around 6.1 months, the model predicted ophthalmopathy.

The source is a woman aged 25 to 39 with Graves disease. The rearrangement uses TRBV29-1 and TRBJ1-2; tentatively, D is TRBD1 (6 bases). Source: peripheral blood mononuclear cells (PBMCs), taken at new diagnosis, from a patient treated with antithyroid drugs. The CDR3 nucleotides read TGCAGCGTTGTCCATTTGACAGGTTTTGGCTACACCTTC. Protein product: CSVVHLTGFGYTF.